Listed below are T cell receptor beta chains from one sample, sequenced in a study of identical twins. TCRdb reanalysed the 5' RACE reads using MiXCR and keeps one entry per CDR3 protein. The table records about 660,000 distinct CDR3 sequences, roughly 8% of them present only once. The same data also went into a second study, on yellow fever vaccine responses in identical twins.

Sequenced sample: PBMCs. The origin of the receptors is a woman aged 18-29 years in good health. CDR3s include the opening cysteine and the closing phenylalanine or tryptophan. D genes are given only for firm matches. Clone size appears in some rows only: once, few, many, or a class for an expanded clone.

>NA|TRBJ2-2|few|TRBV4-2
TGTGCCAGCAGCCAAGCGTTTAGGGCAGAAGAAACCGGGGAGCTGTTTTTT
CASSQAFRAEETGELFF
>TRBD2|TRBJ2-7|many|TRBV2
TGTGCCAGCAGGGGACTAGCGGTTTACGAGCAGTACTTC
CASRGLAVYEQYF
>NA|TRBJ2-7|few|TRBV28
TGTGCCAGCAGTTTTATAGGGGGATGGGAGCAGTACTTC
CASSFIGGWEQYF
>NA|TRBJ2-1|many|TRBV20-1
TGCAGTGCTAGCAAAAACGGTGGGGGGATACGGAATGAGCAGTTCTTC
CSASKNGGGIRNEQFF
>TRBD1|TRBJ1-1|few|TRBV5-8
TGTGCCAGCAGCGGGGGACAGGGGCTATACACTGAAGCTTTCTTT
CASSGGQGLYTEAFF
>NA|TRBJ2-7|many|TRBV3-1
TGTGCCAGCAGCCTAAGCCTTAGACCCTACGAGCAGTACTTC
CASSLSLRPYEQYF
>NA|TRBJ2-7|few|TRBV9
TGTGCCAGCAGCGGGCCCGAAACTAGAGGTTCGTACGAGCAGTACTTC
CASSGPETRGSYEQYF
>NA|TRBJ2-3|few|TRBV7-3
TGTGCCAGCAGCCCCGATCGGGGACATATTACAGACACAGATACGCAGTATTTT
CASSPDRGHITDTDTQYF
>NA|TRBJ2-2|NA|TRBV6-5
TGTGCCAGCAGTTACGGTTGGCAGAACACCGGGGAGCTGTTTTTT
CASSYGWQNTGELFF
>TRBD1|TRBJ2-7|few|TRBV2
TGTGCCAGCAGTGGTCCCACAAGGGGGCAGGTGGCCTACGAGCAGTACTTC
CASSGPTRGQVAYEQYF
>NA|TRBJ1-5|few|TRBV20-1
TGCAGTGTATCCCCGGGGAGCAATCAGCCCCAGCATTTT
CSVSPGSNQPQHF
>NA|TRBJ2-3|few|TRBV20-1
TGCAGTGCTCCCCCTGGCCTTACTAGGCACACAGATACGCAGTATTTT
CSAPPGLTRHTDTQYF
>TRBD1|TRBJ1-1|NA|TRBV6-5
TGTGCCAGCAGTTATTCTCGGACAGGGCAGCGCACAGAAGCTTTCTTT
CASSYSRTGQRTEAFF
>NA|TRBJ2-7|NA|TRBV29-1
TGCAGCGCCGGTATTGGCTTCTACGAGCAGTACTTC
CSAGIGFYEQYF
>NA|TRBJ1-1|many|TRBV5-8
TGTGCCAGCAGCTGGACTCCGGGACAGAACACTGAAGCTTTCTTT
CASSWTPGQNTEAFF
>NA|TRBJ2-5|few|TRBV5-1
TGCGCCAGCAGATGGGCGGGGAGGCAAGAGACCCAGTACTTC
CASRWAGRQETQYF
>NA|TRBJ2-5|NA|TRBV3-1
TGTGCCAGCAGCCGTAAGGAGGTAGAGACCCAGTACTTC
CASSRKEVETQYF
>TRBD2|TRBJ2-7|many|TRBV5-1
TGCGCCAGCAGCTTGTCTTCTAGCGGGAAAAACGAGCAGTACTTC
CASSLSSSGKNEQYF
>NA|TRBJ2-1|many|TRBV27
TGTGCCAGCAGTCCCTCCTACAATGAGCAGTTCTTC
CASSPSYNEQFF
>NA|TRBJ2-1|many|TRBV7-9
TGTGCCAGCAGCTTAGAGGTAGAGCAGTTCTTC
CASSLEVEQFF
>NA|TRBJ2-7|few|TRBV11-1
TGTGCCAGCAGCTTAGGGGCTTCCGAGCAGTACTTC
CASSLGASEQYF
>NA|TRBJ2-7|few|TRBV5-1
TGCGCCAGCGCCCCATTCTCCACCTACGAGCAGTACTTC
CASAPFSTYEQYF
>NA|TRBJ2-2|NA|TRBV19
TGTGCCAGTAGTATTAAACGGGGCCACGGGGAGCTGTTTTTT
CASSIKRGHGELFF
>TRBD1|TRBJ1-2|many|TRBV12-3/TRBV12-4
TGTGCCAGCAGATACCGACAGGGGTATGGCTACACCTTC
CASRYRQGYGYTF
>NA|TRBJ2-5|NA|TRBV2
TGTGCCAGCACGGAACCCCAAGAGACCCAGTACTTC
CASTEPQETQYF
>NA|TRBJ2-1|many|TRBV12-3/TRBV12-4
TGTGCCAGCTCCTGGACGGATGAGCAGTTCTTC
CASSWTDEQFF
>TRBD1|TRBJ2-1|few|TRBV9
TGTGCCAGCAGCCGGACAGGGGGCGCTGAGCAGTTCTTC
CASSRTGGAEQFF
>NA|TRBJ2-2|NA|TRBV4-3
TGCGCCAGCAGCCACGAAACCACAGGATACATCAACACCGGGGAGCTGTTTTTT
CASSHETTGYINTGELFF